This passage covers 23 T cell receptor beta chains from one sample sequenced in a study of cytomegalovirus exposure and HLA in healthy donors. Primers: 60 Vbeta forward and 13 Jbeta reverse. Assay used: immunoSEQ multiplex PCR; TCRdb lists only in-frame clones, some missing. The data contain 150,000 to 200,000 clones, roughly 73% of them singletons. Sequencing input: PBMCs. The source is a woman younger than 45 in good health and CMV-seronegative.

This rearrangement joins TRBV19 to TRBJ2-2; 11 bases fit TRBD2. After removal of 5 bases from V and 6 bases from J, the junction contained 5 bases not matched to a gene. The CDR3 is 15 amino acids. Germline V CDR1 and CDR2: LNHDA, SQIVND (reference sequence). The CDR3 nucleotides read TGTGCCAGTAGTCCGACGGGACTAGCGGCCGGGGAGCTGTTTTTT. This codes for CASSPTGLAAGELFF.

This rearrangement joins TRBV30 to TRBJ1-5; D might be TRBD1 (6 bases). Germline loops: CDR1 GTSNPN, CDR2 SVGIG (reference sequence). This CDR3 is built from 14 residues. V shed 4 bases and J shed 7 bases, with 17 bases lying between them. CDR3 amino acids: CAWNTGQFRQPQHF. In nucleotides, the CDR3 is TGTGCCTGGAATACCGGACAGTTCCGGCAGCCCCAGCATTTT. Filled out from reference TRBV30 and TRBJ1-5, the complete variable domain reads SQTIHQWPATLVQPVGSPLSLECTVEGTSNPNLYWYRQAAGRGLQLLFYSVGIGQISSEVPQNLSASRPQDRQFILSSKKLLLSDSGFYLCAWNTGQFRQPQHFGDGTRLSIL.

The V gene is TRBV4-2, the J gene TRBJ2-7, with 12 nucleotides matching TRBD2. The V and J ends lost 0 bases and 0 bases, in that order; junction bases with no gene match: 9. Germline CDR1 and CDR2: LGHNA and YNFKEQ. CDR3 length: 19 amino acids. The chain's CDR3 is CASSQEFTSGRPSSYEQYF. The CDR3 DNA is TGTGCCAGCAGCCAAGAATTTACTAGCGGGAGGCCGAGCTCCTACGAGCAGTACTTC.

This chain connects TRBV6-4 to TRBJ1-5; 7 bases align to TRBD1. Trimming took 10 bases from V and 0 from J; bases not matched to a gene: 9. The CDR3 sequence is 15 residues long. CDR1 and CDR2 (germline): MRHNA, SNTAGT. DNA for the CDR3: TGTGCCATCTTGGGACAGAAGAATAGCAATCAGCCCCAGCATTTT. Its protein is CAILGQKNSNQPQHF.

The chain recombines TRBV4-1 with TRBJ1-3; D unclear. The CDR3 spans 16 residues. Germline assignment: CDR1 MGHRA and CDR2 YSYEKL. With 5 bases removed from V and 0 bases from J, the gap between germline ends came to 14 bases. The CDR3 loop is CASSESEDFSGNTIYF. CDR3 sequence (DNA): TGCGCCAGCAGCGAAAGTGAGGATTTCTCTGGAAACACCATATATTTT.

The CDR3 DNA reads as TGTGCCAGCTCACCTGACTCCTATGGCTACACCTTC. Its protein is CASSPDSYGYTF. V usage is TRBV18 and J usage is TRBJ1-2; D gene ambiguous. The germline gives CDR1 KGHSH, CDR2 LQKENI. Between the trimmed V and J ends, which lost 3 bases and 4 bases, there was a span of 6 bases. CDR3 length: 12 amino acids.

V and J are TRBV5-1 and TRBJ1-1; no reliable D call. The CDR3 has 14 amino acids. Germline CDR1 and CDR2: SGHRS and YFSETQ. The V and J ends lost 0 bases and 3 bases respectively, with 9 bases between them. CDR3 sequence reads: CASSLGAGYTEAFF. CDR3 coding DNA: TGCGCCAGCAGCTTGGGTGCGGGTTACACTGAAGCTTTCTTT.

This clone was picked up a small number of times. V and J are TRBV28 and TRBJ1-1; no firm D call. The V and J ends lost 4 bases and 4 bases respectively, with 10 bases between them. The CDR3 sequence is 13 residues long. The germline V gene has CDR1 MDHEN and CDR2 SYDVKM. CDR3 in DNA: TGTGCCAGCAGTTCCGTATGGAGCACTGAAGCTTTCTTT. Amino acids: CASSSVWSTEAFF.

The chain uses TRBV7-9 and TRBJ1-1; 9 nucleotides agree with TRBD1. J lost 11 bases, V lost 4 bases, and 2 bases had no gene match. Germline CDR1 and CDR2: SEHNR and FQNEAQ (reference sequence). This CDR3 contains 11 residues. The CDR3: CASSSGQGAFF. In nucleotides, the CDR3 is TGTGCCAGCAGCTCGGGACAGGGTGCTTTCTTT.

This clone appeared a single time. The gene calls are TRBV7-2 and TRBJ2-7; D is undetermined. The V end was cut by 1 base, the J end by 0 bases, with 7 bases between. The CDR3 has 14 amino acids. Per germline, CDR1 SGHTA and CDR2 FQGNSA. The CDR3 nucleotides read TGTGCCAGCAGCTTAGACGGGTACTCCTACGAGCAGTACTTC. The encoded protein is CASSLDGYSYEQYF.

This sequence joins TRBV27 and TRBJ2-7; a weak D match, TRBD2 (7 bases). The germline V gene has CDR1 MNHEY and CDR2 SMNVEV (reference sequence). Trimming cost V 5 bases and J 7 bases, with 21 bases left between them. This CDR3 region has 15 residues. The CDR3 sequence is CASSLLAEGGREQYF. The CDR3 DNA sequence: TGTGCCAGCAGTCTTCTAGCGGAGGGGGGGAGGGAGCAGTACTTC.

The V and J genes are TRBV7-3 and TRBJ2-7, with TRBD1 identical over 8 bases. V trimming: 5 bases; J trimming: 7 bases; junction bases outside the gene matches: 7. Germline CDR1 SGHTA, CDR2 FQGTGA. This CDR3 comprises 13 residues. The CDR3 loop reads CASSSGQGMEQYF. CDR3 nucleotides: TGTGCCAGCAGCAGCGGACAGGGAATGGAGCAGTACTTC.

DNA for the CDR3: TGTGCCCGCGGAAGAGAACAGGGACGTGGTGAAAAACTGTTTTTT. Its translation: CARGREQGRGEKLFF. The chain recombines TRBV27 with TRBJ1-4; tentatively, D is TRBD1 (6 bases). The CDR3 runs to 15 residues. Trimming shortened V by 11 bases and J by 7 bases, and 23 bases separated the two germline ends. Germline V gene sequence: CDR1 MNHEY, CDR2 SMNVEV (reference sequence).

V usage is TRBV5-1 and J usage is TRBJ2-5, with 7 bases aligning to TRBD1. With the DNA end fitting TRBJ2-7 better, the J assignment may be wrong. This CDR3 has 13 amino acids. Germline V gene lookup returns CDR1 SGHRS and CDR2 YFSETQ. The CDR3 coding sequence is TGCGCCAGCAGTAGGACAGGTTTCGACGAGCAGTACTTC. Translated, it gives CASSRTGFDEQYF.

The chain joins TRBV7-9 to TRBJ1-5; tentative D call: TRBD1 (5 bases). Between the trimmed V and J ends, which lost 1 base and 5 bases, there was a span of 15 bases. The CDR3 runs to 16 residues. CDR1 and CDR2 (germline): SEHNR, FQNEAQ (reference sequence). CDR3 sequence: CASSLGLRGPYQPQHF. The CDR3 DNA follows: TGTGCCAGCAGCTTAGGTTTAAGGGGCCCCTATCAGCCCCAGCATTTT.

The chain joins TRBV2 to TRBJ2-1; 8 nucleotides line up with TRBD2. Germline assignment: CDR1 SNHLY and CDR2 FYNNEI. V shed 6 bases and J 7 bases; nucleotides not matched to a gene: 8. The length of the CDR3 is 14 residues. CDR3 region: CASSPGTRKNEQFF. The CDR3 region has the DNA TGTGCCAGCAGCCCCGGGACTAGGAAAAATGAGCAGTTCTTC.

The genes are TRBV19 and TRBJ2-3; a weak D match, TRBD1 (6 bases). V was shortened by 4 bases and J by 4 bases, with 12 bases between the two germline ends. The CDR3 is 14 amino acids. CDR1 is LNHDA and CDR2 is SQIVND in the germline V gene (reference sequence). CDR3 in DNA: TGTGCCAGTAGTAAGGAACAGGGAGCAGATACGCAGTATTTT. It encodes CASSKEQGADTQYF.

CDR3 DNA sequence: TGCGCCAGCAGCCAAGACACGACAGGGAGGACTGAAAAACTGTTTTTT. Translated: CASSQDTTGRTEKLFF. The J gene is TRBJ1-4, the V gene TRBV4-3; 7 bases map to TRBD1. CDR1 is LGHNA and CDR2 is YSLEER in the germline V gene. The length of the CDR3 is 16 residues. Trimming at V came to 0 bases and at J to 7 bases, leaving 8 bases not matched to a gene.

The genes are TRBV4-1 and TRBJ2-7, with 8 bases matching TRBD1. The CDR3 sequence is 14 residues long. CDR1 and CDR2 from the germline V gene are MGHRA and YSYEKL. Unmatched junction bases numbered 2, after V lost 4 bases and J lost 0 bases. The CDR3 sequence: CASSRTGSSYEQYF. In DNA, the CDR3 is TGCGCCAGCAGCCGGACAGGGAGCTCCTACGAGCAGTACTTC.

The genes are TRBV5-1 and TRBJ2-2, with 7 bases that match TRBD2. The germline V gene encodes CDR1 SGHRS and CDR2 YFSETQ. CDR3 size: 18 residues. J gave up 5 bases and V 4 bases, and 17 bases lay outside the gene matches. CDR3 bases: TGCGCCAGCAGCCCTGGACAAGGAGCCTTCGGGGGGACCGGGGAGCTGTTTTTT. Residues: CASSPGQGAFGGTGELFF.

The chain is built from TRBV7-6 and TRBJ1-1; weak D call: TRBD1 (6 bases). From germline, CDR1 is SGHVS and CDR2 FNYEAQ. This CDR3 has 15 amino acids. Trimming shortened V by 0 bases and J by 6 bases, and 14 bases separated the two germline ends. Written as DNA, the CDR3 is TGTGCCAGCAGCTTAGCGCCAGGGGTGGACGCTGAAGCTTTCTTT. Its translation is CASSLAPGVDAEAFF. The full variable domain, with the rest looked up from reference TRBV7-6 and TRBJ1-1, is GAGVSQSPRYKVTKRGQDVALRCDPISGHVSLYWYRQALGQGPEFLTYFNYEAQQDKSGLPNDRFSAERPEGSISTLTIQRTEQRDSAMYRCASSLAPGVDAEAFFGQGTRLTVV.

This chain uses TRBV7-9 with TRBJ2-3; perhaps TRBD1 as D (5 bases). Germline loops: CDR1 SEHNR, CDR2 FQNEAQ (reference sequence). This CDR3 comprises 16 residues. V was clipped by 1 base and J by 3 bases, with 14 bases between them. The CDR3 sequence is CASSLGSRVVTDTQYF. The CDR3 bases are TGTGCCAGCAGCTTAGGAAGCAGGGTGGTGACAGATACGCAGTATTTT.

The rearrangement joins TRBV6-5 to TRBJ1-1; 9 bases map to TRBD1. With V trimmed by 5 bases and J by 10 bases, 11 bases remained unmatched. Per germline, CDR1 MNHEY and CDR2 SVGAGI. CDR3 length: 14 residues. The CDR3 loop is CASSERGTGLGAFF. DNA of the CDR3: TGTGCCAGCAGTGAAAGGGGGACAGGGTTAGGAGCTTTCTTT.